One and the same sample provided the 11 T cell receptor beta chains below, sequenced in a study of blood T cells in healthy people across ages (dated by TCRdb to between 2014 and 2017). Receptor libraries were prepared by 5' RACE. Reads for this sample came from an Illumina HiSeq 2500. A second about 7 to 12 cycle PCR used a sample-barcoded 5' primer and a J-beta primer mix. TCRdb reprocessing: public reads trimmed at Q25 with fastp, clones called with MiXCR, in-frame beta chains kept. Rows with one shared CDR3 protein collapse into an entry with the most common genes and DNA. For this sample there are roughly 730,000 distinct CDR3 sequences; roughly three fifths appear just once. About 26% of the sample comes from the top ten. The sequenced sample consisted of blood. The receptors stem from a middle-aged man in good health.

The rearrangement joins TRBV10-3 to TRBJ2-7, with 10 bases identical to TRBD2. The CDR3 sequence is 20 residues long. Germline values: CDR1 ENHRY, CDR2 SYGVKD. The junction had 22 bases not matched to a gene; V was cut back by 6 bases and J by 2 bases. CDR3 sequence: CAISLTTTSGRATIPYEQYF. The CDR3 DNA follows: TGTGCCATCAGCCTAACTACTACGAGCGGGAGGGCCACTATTCCCTACGAGCAGTACTTC.

This clonotype was counted between two and nine times. The chain has TRBV29-1 and TRBJ2-3; D remains ambiguous. CDR1 is SQVTM, CDR2 ANQGSEA, per germline. CDR3 size: 11 residues. V lost 4 bases and J lost 7, with 9 bases in between. In nucleotides, the CDR3 is TGCAGCGTTGCTGTCACGAATACGCAGTATTTT. Translation gives CSVAVTNTQYF.

The chain carries TRBV3-1 and TRBJ2-3, with TRBD2 identical over 9 bases. Looked up from germline, CDR1 is LGHDT and CDR2 is YNNKEL (reference sequence). The CDR3 totals 17 residues. The V gene end was trimmed by 2 bases and the J gene end by 2 bases; junction bases not matched to a gene: 8. CDR3 nucleotide sequence: TGTGCCAGCAGCCAACTACCTAGCGGGGAGCCCACAGATACGCAGTATTTT. This gives the protein CASSQLPSGEPTDTQYF.

J is TRBJ2-3 and V is TRBV4-1; the D gene could be TRBD1 or TRBD2 (5 bases each). This CDR3 has 15 amino acids. The V gene lost 1 base and the J gene lost 5 bases, with 13 bases spanning the gap. Germline lookup yields CDR1 MGHRA and CDR2 YSYEKL. CDR3 protein: CASSQAGPTGDTQYF. The CDR3 DNA is TGCGCCAGCAGCCAAGCGGGACCAACAGGAGATACGCAGTATTTT.

The chain is built from TRBV20-1 and TRBJ2-7, with D uncertain. The J call may be in error: the DNA end matches TRBJ2-5 better. Germline CDR1 DFQATT, CDR2 SNEGSKA (reference sequence). The CDR3 is 14 amino acids. The CDR3 nucleotides are TGCAGTGCTGAGACTCCGGGCCTTCAGAGGACCCAGTACTTC. This translates into CSAETPGLQRTQYF.

The V and J genes are TRBV2 and TRBJ2-2; 13 positions agree with TRBD2. Germline V gene sequence: CDR1 SNHLY, CDR2 FYNNEI. This CDR3 is built from 15 residues. Trimming at V came to 5 bases and at J to 5 bases, leaving 2 bases not matched to a gene. The CDR3 coding sequence is TGTGCCAGCAGTCGACTAGCGGGAGGTACCGGGGAGCTGTTTTTT. It yields the protein CASSRLAGGTGELFF.

V is TRBV3-1 and J is TRBJ2-1; D might be TRBD1 (6 bases). Between the trimmed V and J ends, which lost 9 bases and 7 bases, there was a span of 19 bases. This CDR3 is 14 amino acids long. From germline, CDR1 is LGHDT and CDR2 YNNKEL (reference sequence). The CDR3 bases are TGTGCCAGTCAGTACCAGGGCAGGGGAAATGAGCAGTTCTTC. This codes for CASQYQGRGNEQFF.

This clonotype came up many times. V usage is TRBV25-1 and J usage is TRBJ2-6; TRBD1 matches 9 bases. Per germline, CDR1 MGHDK and CDR2 SYGVNS. V dropped 0 bases and J dropped 1; count of bases not matched to a gene: 1. This CDR3 spans 17 amino acids. The CDR3 is CASSEYGTGSGANVLTF. Here the CDR3 DNA reads TGTGCCAGCAGTGAATATGGGACAGGGTCTGGGGCCAACGTCCTGACTTTC.

V gene TRBV28 combines with J gene TRBJ2-4; 8 bases align to TRBD1. Per germline, CDR1 MDHEN and CDR2 SYDVKM. Trimming cost V 7 bases and J 9 bases; bases outside gene matches: 14. This CDR3 region has 15 residues. CDR3 nucleotides: TGTGCCAGCACTACCCCGTCCCAGGGGGCCGGCATTCAGTACTTC. Amino acid sequence: CASTTPSQGAGIQYF.

CDR3 loop: CSVEQDGWADTQYF. CDR3 DNA sequence: TGCAGCGTTGAACAGGATGGGTGGGCAGATACGCAGTATTTT. This rearrangement joins TRBV29-1 to TRBJ2-3; D is ambiguous. Deletions cut 2 bases from V and 4 bases from J, with 13 bases between. The length of the CDR3 is 14 residues. Per germline, CDR1 SQVTM and CDR2 ANQGSEA.

This clonotype was seen only a few times. The DNA of the CDR3 is TGTGCCATCGGGGAAAGGATCCCCGACCATGGCTACACCTTC. Its translation is CAIGERIPDHGYTF. The chain combines TRBV10-3 with TRBJ1-2; D is unresolved. The CDR3 is 14 amino acids. Germline CDR1 and CDR2: ENHRY and SYGVKD. V lost 8 bases to trimming and J lost 6 bases, with 19 bases between them.